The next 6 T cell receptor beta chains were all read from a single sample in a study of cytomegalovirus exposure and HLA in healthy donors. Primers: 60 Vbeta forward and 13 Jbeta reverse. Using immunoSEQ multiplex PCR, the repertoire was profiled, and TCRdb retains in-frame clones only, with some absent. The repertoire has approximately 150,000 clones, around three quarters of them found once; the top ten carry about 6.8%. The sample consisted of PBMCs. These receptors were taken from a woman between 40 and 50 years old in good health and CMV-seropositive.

Written as DNA, the CDR3 is TGTGCCTCCCGGACAGCCGAGGGCACCTTC. This sequence encodes CASRTAEGTF. The rearrangement uses TRBV30 and TRBJ1-2, with D maybe TRBD1 (6 bases). This CDR3 contains 10 residues. Trimming shortened V by 7 bases and J by 13 bases, and 16 bases separated the two germline ends. Per the germline V gene, CDR1 is GTSNPN and CDR2 is SVGIG (reference sequence). The full variable domain, its missing parts supplied by reference TRBV30 and TRBJ1-2, is SQTIHQWPATLVQPVGSPLSLECTVEGTSNPNLYWYRQAAGRGLQLLFYSVGIGQISSEVPQNLSASRPQDRQFILSSKKLLLSDSGFYLCASRTAEGTFGSGTRLTVV.

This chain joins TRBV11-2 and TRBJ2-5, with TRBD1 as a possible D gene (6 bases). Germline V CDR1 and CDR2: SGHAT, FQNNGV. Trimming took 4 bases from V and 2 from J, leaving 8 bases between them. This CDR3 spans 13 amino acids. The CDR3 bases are TGTGCCAGCAGCTACGGACAGCAAGAGACCCAGTACTTC. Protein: CASSYGQQETQYF.

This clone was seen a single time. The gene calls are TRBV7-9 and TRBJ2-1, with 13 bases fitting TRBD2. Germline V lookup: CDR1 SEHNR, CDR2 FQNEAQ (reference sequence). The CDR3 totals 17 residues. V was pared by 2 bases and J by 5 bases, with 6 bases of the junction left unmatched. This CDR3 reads CASSLWVGLAGHNEQFF. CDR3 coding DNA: TGTGCCAGCAGCTTATGGGTGGGACTAGCGGGGCACAATGAGCAGTTCTTC.

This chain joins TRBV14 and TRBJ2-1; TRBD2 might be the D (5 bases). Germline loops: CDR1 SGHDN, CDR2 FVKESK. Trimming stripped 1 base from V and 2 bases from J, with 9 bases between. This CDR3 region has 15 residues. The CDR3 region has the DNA TGTGCCAGCAGCCAAGCGGGAAGCGCCTACAATGAGCAGTTCTTC. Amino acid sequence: CASSQAGSAYNEQFF.

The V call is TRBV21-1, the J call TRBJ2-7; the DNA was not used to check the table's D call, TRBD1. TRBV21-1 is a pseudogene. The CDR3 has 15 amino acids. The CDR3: CASSKGGGGSYEQYF. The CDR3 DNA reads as TGTGCCAGCAGCAAAGGAGGGGGTGGCTCCTACGAGCAGTACTTC.

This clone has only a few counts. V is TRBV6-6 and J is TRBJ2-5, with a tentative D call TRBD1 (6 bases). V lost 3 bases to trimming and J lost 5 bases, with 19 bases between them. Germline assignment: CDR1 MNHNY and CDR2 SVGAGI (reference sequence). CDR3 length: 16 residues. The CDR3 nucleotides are TGTGCCAGCAGTTATTCCAGTTTGGGGGCGAGGGAGACCCAGTACTTC. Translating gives CASSYSSLGARETQYF.